Following are 18 T cell receptor beta chains from one sample sequenced in a study of early T cells in non-severe SARS-CoV-2 infection. One entry per CDR3 protein, called by TCRdb with MiXCR from the 5' RACE reads. In the table there are roughly 76,000 distinct CDR3 sequences, 12% of which are singletons. The sequencing sample was made of whole blood. All receptors derive from an adult who was a healthcare worker with PCR-confirmed SARS-CoV-2 infection or an uninfected control (not recorded which).

This clonotype was detected ten times or more. The rearrangement links TRBV28 to TRBJ2-7, with a possible D match to TRBD1 (6 bases). The CDR3 has 16 amino acids. Germline lookup yields CDR1 MDHEN and CDR2 SYDVKM. V was shortened by 4 bases and J by 4 bases, with 20 bases between the two germline ends. The CDR3 nucleotides are TGTGCCAGCAGTTCCCTCCCACAGGGTTTGGAGTACGAGCAGTACTTC. Translation: CASSSLPQGLEYEQYF.

This clonotype was seen at least ten times. The CDR3 DNA reads TGTGCCAGCAGTTACGGGGACAGTTACGAGCAGTACTTC. It is translated as CASSYGDSYEQYF. The chain recombines TRBV6-5 with TRBJ2-7, with 7 bases fitting TRBD1. The CDR3 has 13 residues. Per germline, CDR1 MNHEY and CDR2 SVGAGI. Losses at the gene ends were 2 bases for V and 4 bases for J; bases not matched to a gene: 2.

The table lists this clonotype with many counts. The genes are TRBV6-6 and TRBJ2-5; the match to TRBD2 covers 8 bases. This CDR3 has 13 residues. Trimming took 5 bases from V and 7 from J; bases not matched to a gene: 6. CDR1 and CDR2 from the germline V gene are MNHNY and SVGAGI (reference sequence). CDR3: CASSTGTSATQYF. DNA of the CDR3: TGTGCCAGCAGTACTGGGACTAGTGCGACCCAGTACTTC.

In its sample, this clonotype was seen many times. The genes are TRBV27 and TRBJ2-1, with 8 bases that match TRBD2. J was trimmed by 9 bases and V by 7 bases; bases with no gene match: 11. CDR1 and CDR2 from the germline V gene are MNHEY and SMNVEV (reference sequence). The CDR3 runs to 14 residues. The CDR3 loop is CASTWGSGKGEQFF. The CDR3 DNA reads as TGTGCCAGCACCTGGGGTAGCGGGAAAGGTGAGCAGTTCTTC.

This chain links TRBV29-1 with TRBJ2-7; a weak D match, TRBD1 (6 bases). V was shortened by 7 bases and J by 2 bases, with 9 bases between the two germline ends. The CDR3 has 11 amino acids. In germline, CDR1 is SQVTM, CDR2 ANQGSEA. CDR3 in amino acids: CSGQGTYEQYF. In DNA form, the CDR3 reads TGCAGCGGCCAGGGGACCTACGAGCAGTACTTC.

This clonotype was picked up a small number of times. The CDR3 nucleotides read TGTGCCAGCTCACCCTCGCGGAGAGATGAGACCCAGTACTTC. It is translated as CASSPSRRDETQYF. V and J are TRBV18 and TRBJ2-5; D ambiguous. V was shortened by 3 bases and J by 5 bases, with 13 bases between the two germline ends. Germline-derived CDR1 and CDR2 are KGHSH and LQKENI. The CDR3 extends over 14 amino acids.

The rearrangement joins TRBV20-1 to TRBJ2-3; D possibly corresponds to TRBD2 (6 bases). This CDR3 is 13 amino acids long. The germline V gene encodes CDR1 DFQATT and CDR2 SNEGSKA (reference sequence). V shed 5 bases and J shed 7 bases, with 16 bases lying between them. The CDR3, as DNA: TGCAGTGCTCCGACTAGTGGGGCCTATACGCAGTATTTT. This encodes CSAPTSGAYTQYF.

The chain links TRBV20-1 to TRBJ2-7; 7 nucleotides align to TRBD2. CDR3 length: 13 residues. With V trimmed by 3 bases and J by 4 bases, 6 bases remained unmatched. Germline-derived CDR1 and CDR2 are DFQATT and SNEGSKA (reference sequence). The CDR3 sequence is CSARAGREYEQYF. DNA of the CDR3: TGCAGTGCTAGGGCGGGGCGGGAGTACGAGCAGTACTTC.

This clonotype was observed many times. The genes are TRBV5-6 and TRBJ2-3, with 11 bases identical to TRBD2. The germline V gene encodes CDR1 SGHDT and CDR2 YYEEEE. V trimming: 5 bases; J trimming: 2 bases; junction bases outside the gene matches: 7. CDR3 length: 16 residues. The CDR3 loop reads CASRDETSGITDTQYF. CDR3 DNA sequence: TGTGCCAGCAGGGACGAGACTAGCGGGATCACAGATACGCAGTATTTT.

The V call is TRBV5-1, the J call TRBJ2-5, with 9 bases identical to TRBD2. CDR1 SGHRS and CDR2 YFSETQ come from the germline V gene. J was trimmed by 5 bases and V by 0 bases; bases with no gene match: 20. This CDR3 region has 20 residues. The CDR3 is CASSLARTASSGITWETQYF. CDR3 bases: TGCGCCAGCAGCTTGGCGAGGACAGCTTCTAGCGGGATTACCTGGGAGACCCAGTACTTC.

This clonotype occurred a few times. This chain connects TRBV7-8 to TRBJ2-1; D is undetermined. Trimming pared 5 bases from V and 9 bases from J, leaving 20 bases between. The germline V gene encodes CDR1 SGHVS and CDR2 FQNEAQ. The CDR3 loop spans 15 amino acids. CDR3 coding DNA: TGTGCCAGCAGCCTTGCGACCTCGAAGAGTCGTGAGCAGTTCTTC. This codes for CASSLATSKSREQFF.

This clonotype has a handful of counts. This sequence joins TRBV9 and TRBJ2-3; tentative D call: TRBD2 (6 bases). CDR3 length equals 15 residues. Between the trimmed V and J ends, which lost 3 bases and 0 bases, there was a span of 11 bases. Germline values: CDR1 SGDLS, CDR2 YYNGEE. CDR3 in DNA: TGTGCCAGCAGCGGTACTAGCCAGAGCACAGATACGCAGTATTTT. Translation gives CASSGTSQSTDTQYF.

This rearrangement joins TRBV27 to TRBJ2-3; TRBD1 is a possible D gene (5 bases). CDR1 is MNHEY, CDR2 SMNVEV, per germline (reference sequence). Trimming left V 6 bases short and J 0 bases short, with 13 bases between. CDR3 length equals 15 residues. CDR3 sequence: CASSRDSPSTDTQYF. Here the CDR3 DNA reads TGTGCCAGCAGCCGCGACAGCCCCAGCACAGATACGCAGTATTTT.

The chain employs TRBV10-2 and TRBJ1-5; D is perhaps TRBD1 (6 bases). Deletions cut 0 bases from V and 7 bases from J, with 10 bases between. This CDR3 is built from 14 residues. Germline CDR1 and CDR2: WSHSY and SAAADI. The CDR3 coding sequence is TGCGCCAGCAGTGAGTCGGGGGGCAGCCAGCCCCAGCATTTT. Its translation is CASSESGGSQPQHF.

This clonotype was counted a few times. V gene TRBV28 combines with J gene TRBJ1-5, with TRBD1 matching over 8 bases. J gave up 4 bases and V 3 bases, and 5 bases lay outside the gene matches. Germline CDR1 reads MDHEN; CDR2 reads SYDVKM. The CDR3 spans 15 residues. The CDR3: CASSFRQGPNQPQHF. The CDR3 region has the DNA TGTGCCAGCAGTTTTAGACAGGGGCCGAATCAGCCCCAGCATTTT.

V and J are TRBV10-2 and TRBJ2-2; D remains unclear. The length of the CDR3 is 14 residues. Trimming left V 7 bases short and J 1 base short, with 10 bases between. In germline, CDR1 is WSHSY, CDR2 SAAADI. The chain's CDR3 is CASTLTVNTGELFF. CDR3 bases: TGCGCCAGCACCTTGACGGTGAACACCGGGGAGCTGTTTTTT.

The sample holds a few counts of this clonotype. This chain connects TRBV12-3 or TRBV12-4 to TRBJ2-1; 14 nucleotides match TRBD2. This CDR3 has 16 residues. Unmatched junction bases numbered 10, after V lost 5 bases and J lost 10 bases. CDR3 residues: CASSPGLAGASGEQFF. The DNA of the CDR3 is TGTGCCAGCAGTCCGGGACTAGCGGGAGCCTCGGGGGAGCAGTTCTTC.

There are many counts of this clonotype. The gene calls are TRBV15 and TRBJ2-7, with D hard to call. Germline CDR1 LNHNV, CDR2 YYDKDF (reference sequence). The CDR3 covers 14 residues. V dropped 0 bases and J dropped 3 bases, with 9 bases sitting between them. In DNA, the CDR3 is TGTGCCACCAGCAGAGATGGCTCCGGCTACGAGCAGTACTTC. This translates into CATSRDGSGYEQYF.